The T cell receptor (beta chain) under discussion was sequenced for a study of Ad26.COV2.S vaccination and SARS-CoV-2 variants. Study as a whole: Enrolled in COV1001, the donor was in the Ad26.COV2.S trial arm, which received the vaccine.

Stated treatment: around 19 received Ad26.COV2.S at low or high dose, single or two shots; about 5 received placebo; per-sample allocation not given. The samples date from day 63 after the first vaccine or placebo injection. This clone was seen a single time. What it recognizes is unknown. Study outcomes and limitations: It was vaccine recipients, not placebo recipients, who had the higher spike-specific TCR breadth.

V was clipped by 1 base and J by 6 bases, with 10 bases between them. This CDR3 contains 14 residues. CDR1 is KGHDR and CDR2 is SFDVKD in the germline V gene. Libraries were prepared by immunoSEQ multiplex PCR; TCRdb keeps only in-frame clonotypes and omits some of them. This table has about 350,000 clones, approximately 86% appearing once. The receptor comes from a person aged 18-60 years who received the Ad26.COV2.S COVID-19 vaccine or a placebo. The rearrangement uses TRBV24-1 and TRBJ2-3; TRBD1 or TRBD2 may be the D gene (5 bases each). The source material was peripheral blood, sampled in a trial of Ad26.COV2.S vaccine versus placebo. The CDR3 loop is CATSDFEGFDTQYF. DNA for the CDR3: TGTGCCACCAGTGATTTTGAGGGGTTCGATACGCAGTATTTT.